Listed below are T cell receptor beta chains from one sample, sequenced in a study of patients and donors after allogeneic stem cell transplantation. TCRdb ran MiXCR on the RT-PCR reads and lists one entry per CDR3 protein. This repertoire shows roughly 190,000 distinct CDR3 sequences, 35% to 50% found once; its top ten account for about 35%. Specimen: blood, either unsorted or a sorted T cell fraction (not recorded which). Every receptor here comes from a human donor who was either an allogeneic HSCT recipient or a stem cell or donor lymphocyte infusion donor (not recorded which). It is not recorded whose cells these are; they may come from a transplant donor. Each CDR3 is given with its conserved first and last residue. A D gene is named only where the DNA matches it firmly. Size values are once, few and many counts, or a class for expanded clones, and some rows have none.

size | length | J | V | D | CDR3 | DNA
NA | 14 | TRBJ1-4 | TRBV4-2 | NA | CASSERADNEKLFF | TGTGCCAGCAGCGAAAGGGCAGATAATGAAAAACTGTTTTTT
once | 12 | TRBJ2-7 | TRBV28 | NA | CASSASVYEQYF | TGTGCCAGCTCCGCCTCCGTCTACGAGCAGTACTTC
few | 13 | TRBJ1-1 | TRBV18 | NA | CASSQIRNTEAFF | TGTGCCAGCTCACAAATCAGAAACACTGAAGCTTTCTTT
few | 14 | TRBJ2-7 | TRBV20-1 | NA | CSARDRASSYEQYF | TGCAGTGCTAGAGATCGGGCTTCTTCCTACGAGCAGTACTTC
few | 13 | TRBJ1-1 | TRBV5-1 | TRBD1 | CASSWGTESEAFF | TGCGCCAGCAGCTGGGGGACAGAGTCTGAAGCTTTCTTT
NA | 12 | TRBJ1-1 | TRBV5-1 | NA | CASSLRGNEAFF | TGCGCCAGCAGCTTGCGTGGAAACGAAGCTTTCTTT
NA | 11 | TRBJ2-7 | TRBV29-1 | NA | CSVANGYEQYF | TGCAGCGTTGCCAACGGCTACGAGCAGTACTTC
NA | 15 | TRBJ2-7 | TRBV15 | NA | CATSRIRDTSYEQYF | TGTGCCACCAGCAGAATACGGGACACCTCCTACGAGCAGTACTTC
few | 13 | TRBJ1-1 | TRBV19 | TRBD1 | CASSTNRGTEAFF | TGTGCCAGTAGTACGAACAGGGGCACTGAAGCTTTCTTT
NA | 14 | TRBJ2-7 | TRBV4-2 | NA | CASSQEGSGYEQYF | TGTGCCAGCAGCCAAGAGGGTAGCGGCTACGAGCAGTACTTC
NA | 17 | TRBJ1-3 | TRBV7-6 | NA | CASSSGGAHISGNTIYF | TGTGCCAGCAGCTCCGGGGGGGCCCATATATCTGGAAACACCATATATTTT
once | 16 | TRBJ1-1 | TRBV7-8 | NA | CASSLSQGMDGTEAFF | TGTGCCAGCAGCTTATCACAGGGAATGGATGGCACTGAAGCTTTCTTT
NA | 13 | TRBJ1-2 | TRBV4-3 | NA | CASSLGLGGGYTF | TGCGCCAGCAGCCTAGGCCTCGGTGGGGGCTACACCTTC
few | 17 | TRBJ1-4 | TRBV6-6 | NA | CASSYGRAPAANEKLFF | TGTGCCAGCAGTTACGGCCGGGCCCCGGCGGCTAATGAAAAACTGTTTTTT
NA | 14 | TRBJ2-7 | TRBV27 | TRBD2 | CASTPGLAGQEQYF | TGTGCCAGCACTCCGGGACTAGCGGGACAAGAGCAGTACTTC
NA | 13 | TRBJ1-3 | TRBV7-9 | NA | CATELPSGNTIYF | TGTGCCACCGAACTCCCCTCTGGAAACACCATATATTTT
NA | 15 | TRBJ1-4 | TRBV9 | TRBD1 | CASSVGGTGGEKLFF | TGTGCCAGCAGCGTAGGAGGGACAGGGGGTGAAAAACTGTTTTTT
NA | 14 | TRBJ1-2 | TRBV4-3 | NA | CASSQDFKAYGYTF | TGCGCCAGCAGCCAAGATTTTAAAGCATATGGCTACACCTTC
NA | 19 | TRBJ1-4 | TRBV25-1 | NA | CASSEMKGSLRTYDEKLFF | TGTGCCAGCAGTGAAATGAAGGGGTCCTTGAGGACCTACGATGAAAAACTGTTTTTT
NA | 14 | TRBJ2-1 | TRBV27 | NA | CASSLVGPYNEQFF | TGTGCCAGCAGTTTAGTTGGGCCTTACAATGAGCAGTTCTTC